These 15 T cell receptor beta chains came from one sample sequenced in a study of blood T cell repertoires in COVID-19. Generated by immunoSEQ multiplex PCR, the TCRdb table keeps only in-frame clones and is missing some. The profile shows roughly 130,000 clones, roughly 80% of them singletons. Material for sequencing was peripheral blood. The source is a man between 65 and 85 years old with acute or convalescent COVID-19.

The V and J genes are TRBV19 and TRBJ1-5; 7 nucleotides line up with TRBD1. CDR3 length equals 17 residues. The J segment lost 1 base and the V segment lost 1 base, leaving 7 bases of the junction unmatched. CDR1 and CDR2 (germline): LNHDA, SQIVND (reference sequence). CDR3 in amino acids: CASSIAGGQLSNQPQHF. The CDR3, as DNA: TGTGCCAGTAGTATAGCCGGGGGACAGTTGAGCAATCAGCCCCAGCATTTT.

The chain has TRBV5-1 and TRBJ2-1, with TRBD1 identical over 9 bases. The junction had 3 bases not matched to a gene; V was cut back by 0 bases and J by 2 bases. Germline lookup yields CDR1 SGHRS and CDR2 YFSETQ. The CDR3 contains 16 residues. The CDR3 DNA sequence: TGCGCCAGCAGCTTGGGAGGGACAGGGACCTACAATGAGCAGTTCTTC. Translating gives CASSLGGTGTYNEQFF.

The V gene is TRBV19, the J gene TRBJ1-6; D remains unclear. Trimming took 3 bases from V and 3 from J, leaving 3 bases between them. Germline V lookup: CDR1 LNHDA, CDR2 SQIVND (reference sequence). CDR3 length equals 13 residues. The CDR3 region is CASSIFYNSPLHF. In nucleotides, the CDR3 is TGTGCCAGTAGTATCTTCTATAATTCACCCCTCCACTTT.

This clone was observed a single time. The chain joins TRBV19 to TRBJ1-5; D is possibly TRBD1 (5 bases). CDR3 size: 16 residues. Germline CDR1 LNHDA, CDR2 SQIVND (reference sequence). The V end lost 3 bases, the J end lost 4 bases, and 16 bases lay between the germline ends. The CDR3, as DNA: TGTGCCAGTAGTATTCGGGGGATCCCTGCAAATCAGCCCCAGCATTTT. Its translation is CASSIRGIPANQPQHF.

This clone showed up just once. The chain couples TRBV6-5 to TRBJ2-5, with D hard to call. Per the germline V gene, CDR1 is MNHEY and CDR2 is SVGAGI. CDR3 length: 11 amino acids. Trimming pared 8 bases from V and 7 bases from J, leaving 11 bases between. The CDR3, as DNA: TGTGCCAGCTTTACTTCGGGGACCCAGTACTTC. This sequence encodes CASFTSGTQYF.

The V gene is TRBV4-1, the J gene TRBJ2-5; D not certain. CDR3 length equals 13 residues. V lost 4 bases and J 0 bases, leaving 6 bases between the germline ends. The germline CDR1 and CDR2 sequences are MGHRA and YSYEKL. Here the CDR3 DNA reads TGCGCCAGCAGCCGTCCAAACCAAGAGACCCAGTACTTC. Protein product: CASSRPNQETQYF.

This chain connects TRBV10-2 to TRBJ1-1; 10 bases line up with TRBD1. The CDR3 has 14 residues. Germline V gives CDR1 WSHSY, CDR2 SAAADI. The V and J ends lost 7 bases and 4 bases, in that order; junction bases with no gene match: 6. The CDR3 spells CASMDRGIITEAFF. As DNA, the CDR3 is TGCGCCAGCATGGACAGGGGGATTATCACTGAAGCTTTCTTT.

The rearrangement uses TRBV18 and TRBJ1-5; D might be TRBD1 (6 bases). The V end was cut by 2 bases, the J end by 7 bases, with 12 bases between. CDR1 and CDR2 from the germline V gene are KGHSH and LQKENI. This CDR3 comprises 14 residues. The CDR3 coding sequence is TGTGCCAGCTCACCATCGGGCGGGGGCCAGCCCCAGCATTTT. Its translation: CASSPSGGGQPQHF. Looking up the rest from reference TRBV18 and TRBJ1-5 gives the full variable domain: NAGVMQNPRHLVRRRGQEARLRCSPMKGHSHVYWYRQLPEEGLKFMVYLQKENIIDESGMPKERFSAEFPKEGPSILRIQQVVRGDSAAYFCASSPSGGGQPQHFGDGTRLSIL.

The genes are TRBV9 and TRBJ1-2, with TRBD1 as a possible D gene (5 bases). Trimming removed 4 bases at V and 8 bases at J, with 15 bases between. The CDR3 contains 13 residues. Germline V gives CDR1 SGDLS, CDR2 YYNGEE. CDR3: CASSLTVFEGYTF. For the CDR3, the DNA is TGTGCCAGCAGCCTGACAGTCTTCGAAGGCTACACCTTC.

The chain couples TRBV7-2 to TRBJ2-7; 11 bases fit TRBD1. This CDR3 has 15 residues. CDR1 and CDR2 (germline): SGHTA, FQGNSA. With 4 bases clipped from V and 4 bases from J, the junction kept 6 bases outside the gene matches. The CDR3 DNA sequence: TGTGCCAGCAGCTCGGACAGGGGGCAAGGTTACGAGCAGTACTTC. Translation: CASSSDRGQGYEQYF.

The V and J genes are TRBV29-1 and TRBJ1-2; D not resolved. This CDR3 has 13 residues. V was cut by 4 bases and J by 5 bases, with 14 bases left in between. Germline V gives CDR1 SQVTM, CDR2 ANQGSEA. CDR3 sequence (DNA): TGCAGCGTTGGGTTAGGTCGGGGATATGGCTACACCTTC. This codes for CSVGLGRGYGYTF.

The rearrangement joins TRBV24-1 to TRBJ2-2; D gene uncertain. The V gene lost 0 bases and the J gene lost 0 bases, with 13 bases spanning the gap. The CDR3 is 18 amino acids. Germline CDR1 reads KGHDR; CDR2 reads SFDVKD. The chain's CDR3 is CATSDLFSAGANTGELFF. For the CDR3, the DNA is TGTGCCACCAGTGATTTGTTCTCGGCAGGTGCGAACACCGGGGAGCTGTTTTTT.

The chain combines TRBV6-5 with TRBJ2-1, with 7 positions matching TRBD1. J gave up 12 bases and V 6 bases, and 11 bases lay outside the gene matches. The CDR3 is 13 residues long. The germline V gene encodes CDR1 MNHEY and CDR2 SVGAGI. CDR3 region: CASRGTASGGQFF. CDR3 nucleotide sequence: TGTGCCAGCAGAGGGACAGCCTCTGGTGGGCAGTTCTTC.

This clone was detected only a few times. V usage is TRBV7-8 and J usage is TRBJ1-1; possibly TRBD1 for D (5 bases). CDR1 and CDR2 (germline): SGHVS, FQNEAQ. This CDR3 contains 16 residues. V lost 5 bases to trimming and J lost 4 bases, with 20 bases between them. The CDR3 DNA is TGTGCCAGCAGCCCCCAGGGCAACGGAGTTTCCACTGAAGCTTTCTTT. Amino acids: CASSPQGNGVSTEAFF.

The CDR3 protein is CASSRSGTKNTEAFF. The CDR3 region has the DNA TGTGCCAGCTCACGATCCGGGACAAAGAACACTGAAGCTTTCTTT. The rearrangement joins TRBV18 to TRBJ1-1; TRBD1 might be the D (6 bases). Trimming took 4 bases from V and 1 from J, leaving 13 bases between them. Germline V gene data show CDR1 as KGHSH and CDR2 as LQKENI. The CDR3 has 15 amino acids.